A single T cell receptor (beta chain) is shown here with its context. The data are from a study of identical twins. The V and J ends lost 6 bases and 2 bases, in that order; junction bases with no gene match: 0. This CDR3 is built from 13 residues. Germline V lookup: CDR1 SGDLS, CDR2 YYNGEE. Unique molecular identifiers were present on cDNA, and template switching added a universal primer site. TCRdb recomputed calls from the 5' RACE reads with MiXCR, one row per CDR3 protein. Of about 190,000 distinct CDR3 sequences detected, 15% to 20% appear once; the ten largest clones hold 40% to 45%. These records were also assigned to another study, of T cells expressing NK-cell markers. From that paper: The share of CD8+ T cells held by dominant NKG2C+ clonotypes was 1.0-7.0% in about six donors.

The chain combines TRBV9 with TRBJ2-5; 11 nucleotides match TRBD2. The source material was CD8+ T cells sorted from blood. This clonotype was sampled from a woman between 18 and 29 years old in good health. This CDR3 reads CASTSGGQETQYF. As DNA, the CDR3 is TGTGCCAGCACTAGCGGGGGGCAAGAGACCCAGTACTTC.